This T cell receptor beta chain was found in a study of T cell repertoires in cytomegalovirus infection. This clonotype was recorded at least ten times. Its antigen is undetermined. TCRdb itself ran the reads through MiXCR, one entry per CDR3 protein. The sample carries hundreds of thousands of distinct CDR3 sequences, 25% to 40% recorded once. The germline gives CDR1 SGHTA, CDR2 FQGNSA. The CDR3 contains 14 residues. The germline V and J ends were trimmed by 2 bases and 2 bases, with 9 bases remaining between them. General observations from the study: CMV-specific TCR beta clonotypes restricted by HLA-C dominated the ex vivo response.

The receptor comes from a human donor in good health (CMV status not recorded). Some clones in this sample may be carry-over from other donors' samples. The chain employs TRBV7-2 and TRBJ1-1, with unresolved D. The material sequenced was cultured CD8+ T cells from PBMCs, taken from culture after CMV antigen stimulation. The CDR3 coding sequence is TGTGCCAGCAGCTTAATGGGTAGTAACACTGAAGCTTTCTTT. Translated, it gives CASSLMGSNTEAFF.